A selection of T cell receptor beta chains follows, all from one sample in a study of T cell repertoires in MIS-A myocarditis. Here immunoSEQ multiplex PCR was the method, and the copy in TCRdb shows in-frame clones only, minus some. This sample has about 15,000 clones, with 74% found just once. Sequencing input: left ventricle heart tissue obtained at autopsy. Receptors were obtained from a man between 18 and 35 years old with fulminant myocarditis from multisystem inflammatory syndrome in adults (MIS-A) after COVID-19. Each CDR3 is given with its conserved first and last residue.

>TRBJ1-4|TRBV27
CASSLQGSANEKLFF
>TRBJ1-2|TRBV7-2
CASSDTGTVGYTF
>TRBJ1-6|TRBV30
CAWSVLAGAYNSPLHF
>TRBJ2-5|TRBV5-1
CASSGGIQETQYF
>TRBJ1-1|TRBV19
CASKRGTGNTEAFF
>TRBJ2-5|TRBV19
CASSMGGQETQYF
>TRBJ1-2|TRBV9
CASSVDPLQGYTF
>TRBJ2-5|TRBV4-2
CASSQTLGGEETQYF
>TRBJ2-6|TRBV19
CASSILGSGANVLTF
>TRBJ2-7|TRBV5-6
CASSTKMWEQYF
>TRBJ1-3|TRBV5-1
CASSLEGQFPGNTIYF
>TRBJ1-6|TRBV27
CASSLRQSNSPLHF
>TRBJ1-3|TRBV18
CASSSRQVPTPTEDTIYF
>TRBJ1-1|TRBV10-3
CAISATEAYPEAFF
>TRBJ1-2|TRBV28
CASSPGTYGYTF
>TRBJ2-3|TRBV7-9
CASSSPGQGQVDTQYF
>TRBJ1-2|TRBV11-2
CASTGSLTANHYGYTF
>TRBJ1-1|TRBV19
CASSPYYAGKANTEAFF
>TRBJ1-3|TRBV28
CASSGTWGNSGNTIYF
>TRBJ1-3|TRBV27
CASSLKGPLAGNTIYF
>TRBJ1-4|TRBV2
CASIGTGEKLFF
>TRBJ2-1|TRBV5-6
CASSLESYNEQFF
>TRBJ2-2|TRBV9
CASSPRGGDRTGELFF
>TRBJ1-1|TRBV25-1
CASSEAAGFEAFF
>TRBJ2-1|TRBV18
CASSPPLLRVGGNEQFF